One sample yielded the 6 T cell receptor beta chains listed below, sequenced in a study of T cells in narcolepsy. Method: immunoSEQ multiplex PCR; TCRdb's copy keeps in-frame clones and lacks some. Of nearly 25,000 clones in the sample, less than 70% were seen once. Sequenced sample: memory (CD45RA-) CD4+ T cells from blood. These receptors originate from a human donor in good health.

Turning to this clone: The same CDR3 can be traced to other DNA sequences in this sample. V is TRBV5-4 and J is TRBJ2-5; D is perhaps TRBD2 (5 bases). Germline V gene lookup returns CDR1 SGHNT and CDR2 YYREEE (reference sequence). The CDR3 has 17 residues. V lost 1 base and J lost 5, with 21 bases in between. CDR3 coding DNA: TGTGCCAGCAGCTTGATCCAGATGGGCGGGCGGGCGGAGACCCAGTACTTC. Protein product: CASSLIQMGGRAETQYF.

The J gene is TRBJ1-4, the V gene TRBV6-1, with 7 bases lining up with TRBD1. This CDR3 region has 15 residues. V dropped 6 bases and J dropped 4; count of bases not matched to a gene: 8. Germline V gene sequence: CDR1 MNHNS, CDR2 SASEGT. CDR3 sequence reads: CASRREGQSNEKLFF. CDR3 nucleotides: TGTGCCAGCAGAAGGGAGGGACAGAGTAATGAAAAACTGTTTTTT.

This clone was recorded a few times. Other nucleotide sequences from this sample produce the same CDR3. The chain employs TRBV5-1 and TRBJ1-4; tentatively, D is TRBD1 (6 bases). Per germline, CDR1 SGHRS and CDR2 YFSETQ. V was cut by 0 bases and J by 5 bases, with 11 bases left in between. The CDR3 loop spans 15 amino acids. The CDR3 sequence is CASSLAGGANEKLFF. CDR3 nucleotide sequence: TGCGCCAGCAGCTTGGCCGGGGGGGCCAATGAAAAACTGTTTTTT.

This clone was found a few times. This chain uses TRBV27 with TRBJ2-2, with TRBD1 as a possible D gene (6 bases). The V end was cut by 8 bases, the J end by 4 bases, with 14 bases between. Germline V gene data show CDR1 as MNHEY and CDR2 as SMNVEV (reference sequence). This CDR3 has 14 amino acids. The CDR3 sequence: CASRPQGLTGELFF. CDR3 coding DNA: TGTGCCAGCCGCCCACAGGGTCTCACCGGGGAGCTGTTTTTT.

This clone came up a few times. CDR3 in DNA: TGTGCCAGCAGCTCGGGCCCAGAGCAGTACTTC. Protein: CASSSGPEQYF. The chain employs TRBV11-2 and TRBJ2-7, with D unresolved. Trimming stripped 4 bases from V and 7 bases from J, with 8 bases between. The CDR3 totals 11 residues. Germline-derived CDR1 and CDR2 are SGHAT and FQNNGV.

V gene TRBV4-1 combines with J gene TRBJ1-4, with 10 bases that match TRBD1. V shed 8 bases and J 10 bases; nucleotides not matched to a gene: 13. This CDR3 is built from 15 residues. Germline CDR1 MGHRA, CDR2 YSYEKL. The CDR3 spells CASFDPRQGARKLFF. DNA of the CDR3: TGCGCCAGCTTCGATCCCCGACAGGGGGCAAGAAAACTGTTTTTT.